One TCR beta chain is described in this entry. The record originates from a study of blood T cell repertoires in COVID-19. TCRdb keeps only in-frame clones here, not all; method: immunoSEQ multiplex PCR. The top ten clones hold roughly 9.4% of a sample with about 390,000 clones, around nine tenths of them seen once. The CDR3 contains 18 residues. Losses at the gene ends were 3 bases for V and 0 bases for J; bases not matched to a gene: 13. Germline-derived CDR1 and CDR2 are SGHRS and YFSETQ. The sample taken for sequencing was PBMCs or T cells enriched from blood (not recorded which). This clonotype was sampled from a woman aged 45-65 years who had recovered from COVID-19. The V call is TRBV5-1, the J call TRBJ2-7, with 9 nucleotides matching TRBD1. The CDR3 region is CASSSPPGQGISSYEQYF. CDR3 sequence (DNA): TGCGCCAGCAGCTCCCCCCCGGGACAGGGTATTAGCTCCTACGAGCAGTACTTC.